This T cell receptor (beta chain) was obtained from a study of CXCR3-negative and CXCR3-positive naive CD8 T cells. Phenotypically, naive CD8+ T cells corresponded to CD45RO-CCR7+CD27+CD95-. Researchers prepared the TRB cDNA libraries using 5' RACE with UMI labels. TCRdb derives one entry per CDR3 protein from the 5' RACE reads, leaving out DNA. The repertoire table contains over 100,000 distinct CDR3 sequences. Germline V gene lookup returns CDR1 SGHRS and CDR2 YFSETQ. This CDR3 is 14 amino acids long. Comment on this clonotype: The target antigen is unknown.

Findings and caveats of the study: CD5 surface expression was similar among naive subsets, and TCR strength was estimated by inference from TRB CDR3 properties. Memory cells showed distinct TRBV-TRBJ patterns, while the two naive subsets matched.

The rearrangement links TRBV5-1 to TRBJ2-3; TCRdb proposes TRBD2, but this gene call is untestable without DNA. The sample consisted of naive CXCR3- CD8+ T cells from blood. Subset denoted: CD45RO-CCR7+CD27+CD95- naive CD8+ T cells lacking CXCR3 (TNR3-). This sequence originates from a human donor in good health. Some clones in this sample may be carry-over from other donors' samples. CDR3 protein: CASSPASGADTQYF.